Listed below are T cell receptor beta chains from one sample, sequenced in a study of patients and donors after allogeneic stem cell transplantation. TCRdb reprocessed the RT-PCR reads with MiXCR, giving one entry per CDR3 protein. In the table there are more than 850,000 distinct CDR3 sequences, roughly 18% of which are singletons. The sample consisted of blood, either unsorted or a sorted T cell fraction (not recorded which). These receptors were collected from a human donor who was either an allogeneic HSCT recipient or a stem cell or donor lymphocyte infusion donor (not recorded which). It is not recorded whose cells these are; they may come from a transplant donor. Both conserved end residues are part of each CDR3. A D gene is named only where the DNA matches it firmly. Where a row states a size, it is once, few, many or the class of an expanded clone; other rows omit it.

abundance: few
j_gene: TRBJ1-6
d_gene: .
v_gene: TRBV5-1
CDR3nt: TGCGCCAGCAGCGTCGGACAGCCACCCTATAATTCACCCCTCCACTTT
CDR3aa: CASSVGQPPYNSPLHF

abundance: few
j_gene: TRBJ2-3
d_gene: .
v_gene: TRBV20-1
CDR3nt: TGCAGTGCGACCAAGGGGGGGGGCTCCACAGATACGCAGTATTTT
CDR3aa: CSATKGGGSTDTQYF

abundance: few
j_gene: TRBJ1-3
d_gene: .
v_gene: TRBV21-1
CDR3nt: TGTGCCAGCAGCAAGGCGGGTGAGAGCAACTCTGGAAACACCATATATTTT
CDR3aa: CASSKAGESNSGNTIYF

abundance: few
j_gene: TRBJ2-5
d_gene: .
v_gene: TRBV20-1
CDR3nt: TGCAGTGCTGCCCGTCAGACCCAGTACTTC
CDR3aa: CSAARQTQYF

abundance: .
j_gene: TRBJ2-5
d_gene: .
v_gene: TRBV9
CDR3nt: TGTGCCAGCAGCCCCCTAGGGGCGGGGCTCCAAGAGACCCAGTACTTC
CDR3aa: CASSPLGAGLQETQYF

abundance: .
j_gene: TRBJ2-3
d_gene: .
v_gene: TRBV3-1
CDR3nt: TGTGCCATCGCACAGGGACCAGATACGCAGTATTTT
CDR3aa: CAIAQGPDTQYF

abundance: few
j_gene: TRBJ2-3
d_gene: .
v_gene: TRBV4-1
CDR3nt: TGCGCCAGCAGCCAAGAACCGGGGGGCGTCACAGATACGCAGTATTTT
CDR3aa: CASSQEPGGVTDTQYF

abundance: .
j_gene: TRBJ2-2
d_gene: .
v_gene: TRBV6-1
CDR3nt: TGTGCCAGCAGCCCGTTAACGAACACCGGGGAGCTGTTTTTT
CDR3aa: CASSPLTNTGELFF

abundance: few
j_gene: TRBJ1-1
d_gene: .
v_gene: TRBV3-1
CDR3nt: TGTGCCAGCAGCCTCAGGGTTGCCGACACTGAAGCTTTCTTT
CDR3aa: CASSLRVADTEAFF

abundance: many
j_gene: TRBJ2-1
d_gene: TRBD2
v_gene: TRBV12-3/TRBV12-4
CDR3nt: TGTGCCAGCAGCTGTCCCGGGACTAGCGGGAGGCGCTACAATGAGCAGTTCTTC
CDR3aa: CASSCPGTSGRRYNEQFF

abundance: few
j_gene: TRBJ1-1
d_gene: .
v_gene: TRBV7-9
CDR3nt: TGTGCCAGCAGCTTAGCCAAAGGAGGGCCGAACACTGAAGCTTTCTTT
CDR3aa: CASSLAKGGPNTEAFF

abundance: .
j_gene: TRBJ2-1
d_gene: .
v_gene: TRBV20-1
CDR3nt: TGCAGTGCTAGAGATGGCGGCGCTAAGCAGTTCTTC
CDR3aa: CSARDGGAKQFF

abundance: .
j_gene: TRBJ2-7
d_gene: .
v_gene: TRBV4-2
CDR3nt: TGTGCCAGCAGCCAAGCCCCTAGCTCCTACGAGCAGTACTTC
CDR3aa: CASSQAPSSYEQYF

abundance: few
j_gene: TRBJ2-1
d_gene: .
v_gene: TRBV6-1
CDR3nt: TGTGCCAGCAGCCTCCAACCGGGCGGCTACAATGAGCAGTTCTTC
CDR3aa: CASSLQPGGYNEQFF

abundance: .
j_gene: TRBJ2-5
d_gene: .
v_gene: TRBV20-1
CDR3nt: TGCAGTGCTAGAAGGGCCAGTCCTGAAGAGACCCAGTACTTC
CDR3aa: CSARRASPEETQYF

abundance: .
j_gene: TRBJ2-2
d_gene: .
v_gene: TRBV6-1
CDR3nt: TGTGCCAGCAGACCCCCGGGGACCGGGGAGCTGTTTTTT
CDR3aa: CASRPPGTGELFF

abundance: few
j_gene: TRBJ1-4
d_gene: TRBD1
v_gene: TRBV6-1
CDR3nt: TGTGCCATCCACAGGGGGCGCGGTGAAAAACTGTTTTTT
CDR3aa: CAIHRGRGEKLFF

abundance: .
j_gene: TRBJ2-1
d_gene: .
v_gene: TRBV7-9
CDR3nt: TGTGCCAGCAGCTTAGGAGGGAGACTGGACAATGAGCAGTTCTTC
CDR3aa: CASSLGGRLDNEQFF

abundance: .
j_gene: TRBJ2-2
d_gene: TRBD2
v_gene: TRBV15
CDR3nt: TGTGCCACCAGCAGAGGAGCGGGGGAGCCCACCGGGGAGCTGTTTTTT
CDR3aa: CATSRGAGEPTGELFF

abundance: many
j_gene: TRBJ2-1
d_gene: TRBD2
v_gene: TRBV12-3/TRBV12-4
CDR3nt: TGTGCCAGCAGACCGACTAGCGGAAGCTCCTACAATGAGCAGTTCTTC
CDR3aa: CASRPTSGSSYNEQFF

abundance: .
j_gene: TRBJ2-1
d_gene: TRBD2
v_gene: TRBV27
CDR3nt: TGTGCCAGCAGTTCCGGCCTTGTGGTAGCGGGTGGGGATGAGCAGTTCTTC
CDR3aa: CASSSGLVVAGGDEQFF

abundance: .
j_gene: TRBJ2-1
d_gene: .
v_gene: TRBV13
CDR3nt: TGTGCCAGCAGCGAGGGAGTATCCGTCTACAATGAGCAGTTCTTC
CDR3aa: CASSEGVSVYNEQFF

abundance: few
j_gene: TRBJ2-3
d_gene: .
v_gene: TRBV7-6
CDR3nt: TGTGCCAGCAGCTTATACAGCCTCACAGATACGCAGTATTTT
CDR3aa: CASSLYSLTDTQYF

abundance: few
j_gene: TRBJ2-1
d_gene: .
v_gene: TRBV7-3
CDR3nt: TGTGCCAGCAGCTCCGACATTCGTTACAATGAGCAGTTCTTC
CDR3aa: CASSSDIRYNEQFF

abundance: .
j_gene: TRBJ1-1
d_gene: TRBD1
v_gene: TRBV29-1
CDR3nt: TGCAGCGTTTCGAGGGGGCTCAACACTGAAGCTTTCTTT
CDR3aa: CSVSRGLNTEAFF

abundance: many
j_gene: TRBJ1-1
d_gene: .
v_gene: TRBV25-1
CDR3nt: TGTGCCAGCTTTCTTCAAGGGGACACCTTGCCCACTGAAGCTTTCTTT
CDR3aa: CASFLQGDTLPTEAFF

abundance: few
j_gene: TRBJ1-5
d_gene: TRBD1
v_gene: TRBV6-5
CDR3nt: TGTGCCAGCAGTTACTTGAACCTACAGGGGAGGAGCAATCAGCCCCAGCATTTT
CDR3aa: CASSYLNLQGRSNQPQHF

abundance: few
j_gene: TRBJ1-1
d_gene: .
v_gene: TRBV30
CDR3nt: TGTGCCTGGAGTCCCCCTGAAGCTTTCTTT
CDR3aa: CAWSPPEAFF

abundance: many
j_gene: TRBJ1-1
d_gene: .
v_gene: TRBV12-3/TRBV12-4
CDR3nt: TGTGCCAGCAGTTTAAAGGGATACGTCCCCACTGAAGCTTTCTTT
CDR3aa: CASSLKGYVPTEAFF

abundance: few
j_gene: TRBJ1-1
d_gene: .
v_gene: TRBV6-1
CDR3nt: TGTGCCAGCAGCCGCGGGGGGGGGCTAGGAGCTTTCTTT
CDR3aa: CASSRGGGLGAFF